The sequence of this TCR beta chain was determined in a study of cytomegalovirus exposure and HLA in healthy donors. Donors in the study were healthy people who gave bone marrow. Germline lookup yields CDR1 ENHRY and CDR2 SYGVKD. Unmatched junction bases numbered 10, after V lost 8 bases and J lost 6 bases. This CDR3 region has 14 residues. The PCR was carried out with 60 Vbeta primers and 13 Jbeta primers. This table comes from immunoSEQ multiplex PCR, and its TCRdb copy is limited to in-frame clones, with some not included. The sample consists of 99,000 or so clones, roughly 76% of them appearing once.

Sequencing used PBMCs. The J gene is TRBJ2-4, the V gene TRBV10-3; 7 positions agree with TRBD1. The receptor was derived from a young man in good health and CMV-seropositive. The CDR3 coding sequence is TGTGCCATCTCGCCAGACAGGGTCTCAAACATTCAGTACTTC. This encodes CAISPDRVSNIQYF.